The T cell receptor beta chain under discussion was sequenced for a study of CD8 T cells in ankylosing spondylitis (dated by TCRdb to about 2017). The study in broad terms: To find TCR variants linked to disease, the study profiled T cell receptor beta repertoires in ankylosing spondylitis patients and healthy donors. The whole study cohort included some 100 healthy donors and under 30 ankylosing spondylitis patients. Samples of peripheral blood were taken, and for ankylosing spondylitis patients, synovial fluid was collected as well. What the study reported, not specific to this receptor: According to the report, matched synovial fluid samples from ankylosing spondylitis patients were significantly enriched for the disease-linked clones. Some TCR beta motif variants had previously been reported in synovial fluid and blood of reactive arthritis patients, which suggested common disease-initiation mechanisms. The disease-linked clones had a CD8+ phenotype and were found at relatively low frequencies in peripheral blood. Blood from ankylosing spondylitis patients appeared to be characterized by a TCR beta motif made up of fewer than ten highly homologous amino acid variants.

As to this clonotype: Its antigen is still unknown. No clone much larger than this one lies a single base away; base qualities are absent.

The sequencer listed for this sample is Illumina HiSeq 2500. Quantitative 5'-RACE with molecular barcodes was the method used to prepare the TCR beta libraries. The paper's processing steps were these. A new computational method, built on a probabilistic model of VDJ rearrangement, was used to identify disease-linked TCR variants. TCRdb handled the public reads itself, with Q25 trimming in fastp and clone calling in MiXCR, and kept productive beta chains. Records with the same CDR3 protein are collapsed into one entry carrying the most frequent genes and DNA. Here the V and J calls rest on TCRdb's processing, not on the authors' analysis. This sample holds about 390,000 distinct CDR3 sequences; around 22% were observed only once. The top ten clonotypes cover roughly a sixth of the sample. The CDR3 measures 19 amino acids from cysteine to phenylalanine. The read is trimmed to its CDR3 DNA, 57 bases read in frame from base 1. Germline trimming amounts to 2 bases on V and 3 bases on J, with 9 as the count of junction bases outside the gene matches. Looking up the germline V gene (reference sequence) yields CDR1 DFQATT and CDR2 SNEGSKA.

The receptor's source is a male donor with ankylosing spondylitis. The rearranged chain carries TRBV20-1 and TRBJ2-2; TRBD2 matches 16 bases in the middle. Sequencing was performed on blood, either unsorted or a sorted T cell fraction (not recorded which). The DNA sequence is as follows: TGCAGTGCTAGAAACCCGGGACTAGCGGGAGGGCCTGACACCGGGGAGCTGTTTTTT. Its amino acids are CSARNPGLAGGPDTGELFF.